These T cell receptor beta chains were read from a single sample in a study of blood T cells in healthy people across ages. TCRdb itself ran the 5' RACE reads through MiXCR, one entry per CDR3 protein. The sample holds approximately 800,000 distinct CDR3 sequences; 62% are singletons and the top ten take about a quarter. Specimen: blood. All receptors come from a man aged 30 to 39 in good health. Both conserved end residues are part of each CDR3. D genes are given only for firm matches. Clone size is stated in some rows and not others, as once, few, many or a class when expanded.

abundance	d_gene	v_gene	len	j_gene	CDR3nt	CDR3aa
NA	TRBD2	TRBV12-3/TRBV12-4	17	TRBJ2-3	TGTGCCAGCAGCGGGACTAGCGGGACCCGATACACAGATACGCAGTATTTT	CASSGTSGTRYTDTQYF
NA	NA	TRBV9	14	TRBJ2-7	TGTGCCAGCAGCGTAGGGGACACAAACTACGAGCAGTACTTC	CASSVGDTNYEQYF
few	TRBD1	TRBV9	17	TRBJ2-1	TGTGCCAGCAGCGTAGCGGGGGCGGGACAGGGCTCTCTGGAGCAGTTCTTC	CASSVAGAGQGSLEQFF
NA	NA	TRBV29-1	10	TRBJ2-2	TGCAGCGCGGAGGCCGGGGAGCTGTTTTTT	CSAEAGELFF
NA	NA	TRBV6-6	16	TRBJ2-3	TGTGCCAGCAGCATAACCCTGACAGTCAGCACAGATACGCAGTATTTT	CASSITLTVSTDTQYF
NA	NA	TRBV20-1	13	TRBJ2-7	TGCAGTGCTAGTCAGGGGTTAACTTACGAGCAGTACTTC	CSASQGLTYEQYF
NA	NA	TRBV6-5	10	TRBJ1-2	TGTGCCAGCTGGGGCGATGGCTACACCTTC	CASWGDGYTF
NA	TRBD1	TRBV7-2	18	TRBJ1-6	TGTGCCAGCAGCTTCGGGACAGGGTTGACCTCTGGAGGTTCACCCCTCCACTTT	CASSFGTGLTSGGSPLHF
once	TRBD2	TRBV29-1	14	TRBJ2-2	TGCAGCTACACGGGACTAACGCGCAACGGGGAGCTGTTTTTT	CSYTGLTRNGELFF
NA	NA	TRBV6-1	16	TRBJ1-2	TGTGCCAGCAGTGAAGCCTTAACATCCCCTCGCTATGGCTACACCTTC	CASSEALTSPRYGYTF
NA	NA	TRBV7-2	15	TRBJ1-2	TGTGCCAGCAGCTTAGAGGGGCCAGAGTTCTATGGCTACACCTTC	CASSLEGPEFYGYTF
few	TRBD1	TRBV6-5	15	TRBJ1-2	TGTGCCAGCAGTAATCCGGACAGGGTGAAATATGGCTACACCTTC	CASSNPDRVKYGYTF
NA	NA	TRBV2	14	TRBJ2-6	TGTGCCAGTCTGACGCCCTCTGGGGCCAACGTCCTGACTTTC	CASLTPSGANVLTF
NA	NA	TRBV7-9	12	TRBJ2-1	TGTGCCAGCAGCTTTGGGTATCGCGAGCAGTTCTTC	CASSFGYREQFF
few	TRBD1	TRBV9	15	TRBJ2-1	TGTGCCAGCAGCCAGACAGGGGAACCCTACAATGAGCAGTTCTTC	CASSQTGEPYNEQFF
NA	NA	TRBV10-3	13	TRBJ2-1	TGTGCCATCAGAACCGACGGGTTGGATGAGCAGTTCTTC	CAIRTDGLDEQFF
NA	TRBD2	TRBV20-1	16	TRBJ2-3	TGCAGTGCTAGGGGTCTGAGCGGGGGGATCACAGATACGCAGTATTTT	CSARGLSGGITDTQYF
NA	TRBD1	TRBV12-3/TRBV12-4	15	TRBJ2-7	TGTGCCAGCACTCAAGGACAGGGGGCTTTCCACGAGCAGTACTTC	CASTQGQGAFHEQYF
NA	NA	TRBV10-3	14	TRBJ1-4	TGTGCCATCAGTGAGCGCAGCGGGACTGAAAAACTGTTTTTT	CAISERSGTEKLFF
few	NA	TRBV6-1	14	TRBJ2-1	TGTGCCAGCAGCCCGGGATTTGAAAGGAATGAGCAGTTCTTC	CASSPGFERNEQFF
few	NA	TRBV15	12	TRBJ2-7	TGTGCCACTCCTGAGGGGGAGGACGAGCAGTACTTC	CATPEGEDEQYF
NA	NA	TRBV5-6	13	TRBJ1-2	TGTGCCAGCAGCTTGGTGGCAGCTTATGGCTACACCTTC	CASSLVAAYGYTF
NA	NA	TRBV7-2	16	TRBJ2-3	TGTGCCAGCAGCTTTGGGTGGGGGGCCGGGGGAGATACGCAGTATTTT	CASSFGWGAGGDTQYF
NA	TRBD1	TRBV14	15	TRBJ1-1	TGTGCCAGCAGCCAATTAGGACAGGTGAACACTGAAGCTTTCTTT	CASSQLGQVNTEAFF
once	NA	TRBV5-5	15	TRBJ2-7	TGTGCCAGCAGCTTAAATGGGGGGCCCTCCGACGAGCAGTACTTC	CASSLNGGPSDEQYF
NA	NA	TRBV12-3/TRBV12-4	16	TRBJ2-5	TGTGCCAGCAGTTCCCGGACAGATTGGTACCAAGAGACCCAGTACTTC	CASSSRTDWYQETQYF
NA	TRBD2	TRBV9	14	TRBJ2-7	TGTGCCAGCAGCGTAGGAGCGGGGGGGCGCGAGCAGTACTTC	CASSVGAGGREQYF
NA	NA	TRBV4-3	14	TRBJ2-7	TGCGCCAGCAGCCAGGACTTTGCGGGCGACGAGCAGTACTTC	CASSQDFAGDEQYF
NA	NA	TRBV14	12	TRBJ2-5	TGTGCCAGCAGCCAAGGAGGGATAGTCGAGTACTTC	CASSQGGIVEYF
NA	NA	TRBV7-9	16	TRBJ1-6	TGTGCCAGCAGCTCGACCCGGGACACCGGGGGGCCACCCCTCCACTTT	CASSSTRDTGGPPLHF
few	NA	TRBV20-1	12	TRBJ1-6	TGCAGTGCTAGCGGGGGCAATTCACCCCTCCACTTT	CSASGGNSPLHF
many	NA	TRBV4-3	17	TRBJ2-3	TGCGCCAGCAGCCAAGATCTGGGCGGGGAGGGCACAGATACGCAGTATTTT	CASSQDLGGEGTDTQYF
NA	NA	TRBV7-2	12	TRBJ1-1	TGTGCCAGCAGCTTCGGCGGCATCGCGGCTTTCTTT	CASSFGGIAAFF
NA	NA	TRBV6-6	15	TRBJ1-5	TGTGCCAGCAGTTACCCGCCAGATAGCAATCAGCCCCAGCATTTT	CASSYPPDSNQPQHF
NA	NA	TRBV29-1	14	TRBJ1-3	TGCAGCGTTGATGGGGTGTTTGGCGGAAACACCATATATTTT	CSVDGVFGGNTIYF
NA	TRBD1	TRBV7-3	15	TRBJ1-2	TGTGCCAGCGGCCAGGACAGGGTATCCAACTATGGCTACACCTTC	CASGQDRVSNYGYTF
few	NA	TRBV6-2/TRBV6-3	15	TRBJ1-4	TGTGCCAGCAGCCGACGAGAAGACAGAGCCGAAAAACTGTTTTTT	CASSRREDRAEKLFF
NA	NA	TRBV6-5	15	TRBJ2-7	TGTGCCAGCAGTTCAGGAGGCACGGAGGGATACGAGCAGTACTTC	CASSSGGTEGYEQYF
NA	NA	TRBV9	15	TRBJ2-6	TGTGCCAGCAGCGTACGGACAGCCGGGGCCAACGTCCTGACTTTC	CASSVRTAGANVLTF
many	TRBD2	TRBV2	15	TRBJ2-5	TGTGCCAGCAGTCTTGGACTAGCCCTTGACGAGACCCAGTACTTC	CASSLGLALDETQYF
NA	NA	TRBV20-1	13	TRBJ2-7	TGCAGTGCTTCACTCGGGATTTTCTACGAGCAGTACTTC	CSASLGIFYEQYF
once	NA	TRBV6-2/TRBV6-3	15	TRBJ2-7	TGTGCCAGCAGTTACTCAGGCAGGTCTGCCTACGAGCAGTACTTC	CASSYSGRSAYEQYF
NA	TRBD1	TRBV4-3	16	TRBJ2-7	TGCGCCAGCAGCCAAGACTCCGGGACAGGGCCCTACGAGCAGTACTTC	CASSQDSGTGPYEQYF
few	NA	TRBV12-3/TRBV12-4	12	TRBJ1-5	TGTGCCAGCAGAGAGGGGTATCAGCCCCAGCATTTT	CASREGYQPQHF
few	NA	TRBV29-1	12	TRBJ2-7	TGCAGCGTTGTTGGTCAGGCCAACGAGCAGTACTTC	CSVVGQANEQYF
NA	NA	TRBV10-3	16	TRBJ2-2	TGTGCCATCAAAGGGAAGGCGAGGGTCAACACCGGGGAGCTGTTTTTT	CAIKGKARVNTGELFF
NA	NA	TRBV4-2	14	TRBJ2-4	TGTGCCAGCAGCCAAGATACGTTTACGGACATTCAGTACTTC	CASSQDTFTDIQYF
few	NA	TRBV20-1	14	TRBJ2-7	TGCAGTGCCCCCGGCTCCTCAGTTTCCTACGAGCAGTACTTC	CSAPGSSVSYEQYF
NA	NA	TRBV30	12	TRBJ1-2	TGTGCCTGGATTGACCCGTTTTATGGCTACACCTTC	CAWIDPFYGYTF